Listed below are T cell receptor beta chains from one sample, sequenced in a study of blood T cell repertoires in COVID-19. Profiled with immunoSEQ multiplex PCR; TCRdb holds only in-frame clones, not every one. Of some 74,000 clones in the sample, 75% to 90% were seen once. Sample: peripheral blood. The receptors come from a woman of 80 years or more with acute or convalescent COVID-19. The CDR3 runs from the conserved cysteine through the conserved F or W. The D gene is left open where the match is weak. Only part of the rows carry a size: once, few, many, or a class if the clone is expanded.

cdr3_length	v_call	clone_size	d_call	j_call	cdr3_nt	cdr3_aa
14	TRBV28	once	TRBD1	TRBJ2-7	TGTGCCAGCAGGACCCTGGGACAGGGCTACGAGCAGTACTTC	CASRTLGQGYEQYF
14	TRBV19	NA	TRBD1	TRBJ1-1	TGTGCCAGTAGTTCCTCAGGGGGCACGGCTGAAGCTTTCTTT	CASSSSGGTAEAFF
21	TRBV21-1	NA	NA	TRBJ1-6	TGTGCCAGCACCCTCAGCGGCGGATGGGTCACGGGGAGCTCCTATAATTCACCCCTCCACTTT	CASTLSGGWVTGSSYNSPLHF
15	TRBV5-1	once	TRBD1	TRBJ1-2	TGCGCCAGCAGCTTGGCGATAGGGGGCGACTATGGCTACACCTTC	CASSLAIGGDYGYTF
15	TRBV30	NA	NA	TRBJ2-6	TGTGCCCATTGGCAGTTCACCTCTGGGGCCAACGTCCTGACTTTC	CAHWQFTSGANVLTF
13	TRBV28	NA	NA	TRBJ2-5	TGTGCCAGCAGCTCCGGGTCTAAAGAGACCCAGTACTTC	CASSSGSKETQYF
16	TRBV24-1	NA	TRBD1	TRBJ2-1	TGTGCCACCAGTGACAGGACAGGGGGACACATCAATGAGCAGTTCTTC	CATSDRTGGHINEQFF
14	TRBV6-5	NA	TRBD1	TRBJ2-7	TGTGCCAGCAGGCTTGAGACCGGGACAGCGACGCAGTACTTC	CASRLETGTATQYF
14	TRBV9	NA	TRBD1	TRBJ1-3	TGTGCCAGCAGCATCGGACAGGGGGAAAACACCATATATTTT	CASSIGQGENTIYF
15	TRBV27	NA	NA	TRBJ1-5	TGTGCCAGCAGGATGGGCAGGGAAAGGGATCAGCCCCAGCATTTT	CASRMGRERDQPQHF
15	TRBV11-2	NA	TRBD1	TRBJ1-1	TGTGCCAGCAGCGCCCCCGGGACAGAGAACACTGAAGCTTTCTTT	CASSAPGTENTEAFF
16	TRBV5-1	NA	TRBD2	TRBJ2-5	TGCGCCAGCAGCTTGAGTTTAGCGGGAAACCAAGAGACCCAGTACTTC	CASSLSLAGNQETQYF
15	TRBV3-1/TRBV3-2	once	NA	TRBJ1-4	TGTGCCAGCAGCCAAGAGTTGGGGGGAAGTGAAAAACTGTTTTTT	CASSQELGGSEKLFF
13	TRBV3-1/TRBV3-2	once	NA	TRBJ1-1	TGTGCCAGCAGCCGGGCTGGGAACACTGAAGCTTTCTTT	CASSRAGNTEAFF
16	TRBV6-5	once	NA	TRBJ1-2	TGTGCCAGCAGTTACTCGAGTCGGGGGTCGGACTATGGCTACACCTTC	CASSYSSRGSDYGYTF
13	TRBV19	once	TRBD2	TRBJ2-3	TGTGCCACCGGGACTAGAGGCACAGATACGCAGTATTTT	CATGTRGTDTQYF
17	TRBV5-1	NA	NA	TRBJ2-3	TGCGCCAGCAGCTTGGCCTACGAACCTACTAGCACAGATACGCAGTATTTT	CASSLAYEPTSTDTQYF
14	TRBV19	NA	NA	TRBJ1-2	TGTGCCAGTAGCCCCGTGTCAGGGTCTACCGGCTACACCTTC	CASSPVSGSTGYTF
16	TRBV5-4	once	TRBD1	TRBJ1-1	TGTGCCAGCAGCTTGGTAGGGGGCGCAGGGAACACTGAAGCTTTCTTT	CASSLVGGAGNTEAFF
13	TRBV5-1	few	NA	TRBJ2-7	TGCGCCAGCAGCGGGGGGTTCGGCGACGAGCAGTACTTC	CASSGGFGDEQYF
16	TRBV11-3	NA	TRBD2	TRBJ2-1	TGTGCCAGCAGCTTAGAAGGGACTAGCGGATACAATGAGCAGTTCTTC	CASSLEGTSGYNEQFF
15	TRBV6-5	few	NA	TRBJ1-5	TGTGCCAGCAAGGCTAGGGGGTTGGATCGTCAGCCCCAGCATTTT	CASKARGLDRQPQHF
17	TRBV29-1	NA	NA	TRBJ1-6	TGCAGCGTTCGGATCTCGCCCCCAGGGGTCGGGAATTCACCCCTCCACTTT	CSVRISPPGVGNSPLHF
15	TRBV29-1	once	TRBD2	TRBJ2-3	TGCAGCGTTGTCCCTAGCGGGTCTAGCACAGATACGCAGTATTTT	CSVVPSGSSTDTQYF
14	TRBV2	NA	NA	TRBJ2-3	TGTGCCAGCAGTCCCCAACAGCTCACAGATACGCAGTATTTT	CASSPQQLTDTQYF
17	TRBV19	NA	NA	TRBJ1-1	TGTGCCAGTAGTATAGATCTCCGTGGGGGGATGAACACTGAAGCTTTCTTT	CASSIDLRGGMNTEAFF
16	TRBV5-6	NA	TRBD1	TRBJ1-5	TGTGCCAGCAGCCTTAACAGGGGCACTAGCAATCAGCCCCAGCATTTT	CASSLNRGTSNQPQHF
15	TRBV30	NA	NA	TRBJ2-3	TGTGCCTGGAGGGATCCCAGGGCCCCTACAGATACGCAGTATTTT	CAWRDPRAPTDTQYF
15	TRBV9	NA	TRBD1	TRBJ1-2	TGTGCCAGCAGCGTTGAGAGACAGGGGGCTCGAGGCTACACCTTC	CASSVERQGARGYTF